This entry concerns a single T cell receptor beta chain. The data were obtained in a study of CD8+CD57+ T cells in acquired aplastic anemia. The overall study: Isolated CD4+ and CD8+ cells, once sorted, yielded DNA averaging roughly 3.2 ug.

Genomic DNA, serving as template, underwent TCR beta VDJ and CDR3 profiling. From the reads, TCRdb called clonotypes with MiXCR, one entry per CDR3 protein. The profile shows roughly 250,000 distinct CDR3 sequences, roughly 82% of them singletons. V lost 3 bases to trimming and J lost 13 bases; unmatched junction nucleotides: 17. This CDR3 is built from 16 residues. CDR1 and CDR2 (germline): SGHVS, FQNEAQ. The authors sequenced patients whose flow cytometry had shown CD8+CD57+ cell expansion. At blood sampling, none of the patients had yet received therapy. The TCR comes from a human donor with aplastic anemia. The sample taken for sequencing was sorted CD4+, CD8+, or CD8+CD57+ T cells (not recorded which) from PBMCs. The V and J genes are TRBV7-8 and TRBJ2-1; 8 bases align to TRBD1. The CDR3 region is CASSLPGGADYDDQFF. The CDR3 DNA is TGTGCCAGCAGCTTGCCAGGGGGCGCCGACTATGACGACCAGTTCTTC.